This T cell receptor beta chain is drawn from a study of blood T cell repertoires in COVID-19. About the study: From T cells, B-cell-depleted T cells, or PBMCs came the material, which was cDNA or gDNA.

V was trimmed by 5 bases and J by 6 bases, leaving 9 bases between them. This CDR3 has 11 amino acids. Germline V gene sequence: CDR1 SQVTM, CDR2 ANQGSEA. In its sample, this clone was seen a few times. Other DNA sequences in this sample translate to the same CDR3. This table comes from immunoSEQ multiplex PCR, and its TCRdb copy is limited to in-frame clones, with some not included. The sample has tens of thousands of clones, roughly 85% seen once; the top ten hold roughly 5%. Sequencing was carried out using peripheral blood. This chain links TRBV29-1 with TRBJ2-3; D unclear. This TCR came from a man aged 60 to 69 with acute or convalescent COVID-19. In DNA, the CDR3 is TGCAGCGTTAATTCCGGGGATACGCAGTATTTT. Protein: CSVNSGDTQYF.